The 3 T cell receptor beta chains listed next were all sequenced from one sample in a study of T-cell reconstitution after alpha-beta-depleted transplantation in children. Unique molecular identifiers were used in preparing the TCRbeta library. In TCRdb, the PCR reads were re-called with MiXCR into one record per CDR3 protein. The sample has around 370,000 distinct CDR3 sequences, about 9.3% seen once. The sample was PBMCs from the stem cell graft donor, taken from the stem cell graft. These receptors originate from a human donor who donated a stem cell graft to a child with acute lymphoblastic leukemia.

The table lists this clonotype with a few counts. V usage is TRBV20-1 and J usage is TRBJ1-5; perhaps TRBD1 as D (5 bases). The CDR3 consists of 14 residues. Germline lookup yields CDR1 DFQATT and CDR2 SNEGSKA (reference sequence). V lost 1 base to trimming and J lost 3 bases, with 10 bases between them. Here the CDR3 DNA reads TGCAGTGCTAGAGTTGGGACGGCCAATCAGCCCCAGCATTTT. Translating gives CSARVGTANQPQHF.

In this sample, this clonotype turned up a few times. The V call is TRBV29-1, the J call TRBJ2-7; TRBD2 matches at 7 bases. V lost 5 bases to trimming and J lost 3 bases; unmatched junction nucleotides: 10. Germline loops: CDR1 SQVTM, CDR2 ANQGSEA. The CDR3 extends over 14 amino acids. The CDR3 reads CSVLAAGWGYEQYF. In DNA, the CDR3 is TGCAGCGTTCTAGCGGCAGGGTGGGGCTACGAGCAGTACTTC.

The genes are TRBV20-1 and TRBJ2-7; TRBD2 aligns across 10 bases. J was trimmed by 6 bases and V by 0 bases; bases with no gene match: 11. CDR1 DFQATT and CDR2 SNEGSKA come from the germline V gene (reference sequence). This CDR3 spans 16 amino acids. CDR3 sequence: CSARDPGLAATGEQYF. The DNA for the CDR3 is TGCAGTGCTAGAGATCCTGGACTAGCGGCTACAGGCGAGCAGTACTTC.